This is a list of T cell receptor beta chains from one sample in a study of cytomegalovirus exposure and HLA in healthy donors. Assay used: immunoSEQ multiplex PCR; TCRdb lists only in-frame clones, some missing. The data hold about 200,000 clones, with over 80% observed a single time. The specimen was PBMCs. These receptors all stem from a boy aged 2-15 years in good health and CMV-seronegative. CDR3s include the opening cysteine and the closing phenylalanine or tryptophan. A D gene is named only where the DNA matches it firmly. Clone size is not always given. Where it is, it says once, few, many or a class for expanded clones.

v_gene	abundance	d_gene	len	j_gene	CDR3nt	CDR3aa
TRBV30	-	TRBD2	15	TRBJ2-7	TGTGCCTGGAGTTTTGGGCTAGCGGGAGCCCCCGAGCAGTACTTC	CAWSFGLAGAPEQYF
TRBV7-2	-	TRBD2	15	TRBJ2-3	TGTGCCAGCAGCTCAGAGGGACTAGTAACAGATACGCAGTATTTT	CASSSEGLVTDTQYF
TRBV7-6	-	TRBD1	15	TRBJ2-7	TGTGCCAGCAGCCCTACCGGGACAGGGATCTACGAGCAGTACTTC	CASSPTGTGIYEQYF
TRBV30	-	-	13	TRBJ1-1	TGTGCCTGGAGAAGGACAGCGAACACTGAAGCTTTCTTT	CAWRRTANTEAFF
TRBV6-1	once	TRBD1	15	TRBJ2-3	TGTGCCAGCAGTGGGGGGCGAGGGGGCTTGGGAACGCAGTATTTT	CASSGGRGGLGTQYF
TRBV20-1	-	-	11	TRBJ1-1	TGCAGTGCTCCTATTAACACTGAAGCTTTCTTT	CSAPINTEAFF
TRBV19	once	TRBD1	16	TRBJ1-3	TGTGCCAGTAGTAAAAACGACAGGGTGGCTGGAAACACCATATATTTT	CASSKNDRVAGNTIYF
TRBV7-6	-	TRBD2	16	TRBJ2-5	TGTGCCAGCAGCTCCCGATTAGCGGGGTCACAAGAGACCCAGTACTTC	CASSSRLAGSQETQYF
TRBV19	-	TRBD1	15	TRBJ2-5	TGTGCCAGTAGTCTCCGGGACAGGGGAAAAGAGACCCAGTACTTC	CASSLRDRGKETQYF
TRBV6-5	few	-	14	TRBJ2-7	TGTGCCAGCAGTTTTGGACTATCGACCTCCACGCAGTACTTC	CASSFGLSTSTQYF
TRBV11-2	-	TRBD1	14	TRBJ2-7	TGTGCCAGCAGCCCCCGGACAGGGACTCCCGAGCAGTACTTC	CASSPRTGTPEQYF
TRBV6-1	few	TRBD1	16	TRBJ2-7	TGTGCCAGCAGTGGGTTGGGGGGACAGGGGGGGTACGAGCAGTACTTC	CASSGLGGQGGYEQYF
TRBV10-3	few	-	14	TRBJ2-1	TGTGCCATCAGTGTGATACTACAGGACAATGAGCAGTTCTTC	CAISVILQDNEQFF
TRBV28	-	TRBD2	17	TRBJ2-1	TGTGCCAGCAGTACCCTGGGACTACCTTCCTCCTACAATGAGCAGTTCTTC	CASSTLGLPSSYNEQFF
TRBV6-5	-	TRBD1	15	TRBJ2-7	TGTGCCAGCAGTTACGACAGGGCAAATTCCTACGAGCAGTACTTC	CASSYDRANSYEQYF
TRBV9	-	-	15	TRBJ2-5	TGTGCCAGCAGCGTAGCCGGACAGCCCCAAGAGACCCAGTACTTC	CASSVAGQPQETQYF
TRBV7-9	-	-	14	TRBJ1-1	TGTGCCAGCAGCCCCTCTTGGGACTTAACTGAAGCTTTCTTT	CASSPSWDLTEAFF
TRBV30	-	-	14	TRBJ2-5	TGTGCCACCGCCATAAAGTGGGGGGAAGAGACCCAGTACTTC	CATAIKWGEETQYF
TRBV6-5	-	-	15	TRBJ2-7	TGTGCCAGCAGTTCCAGGGGGGACCCCACCTACGAGCAGTACTTC	CASSSRGDPTYEQYF
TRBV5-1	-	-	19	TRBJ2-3	TGCGCCAGCAGCCAGACCTTGACCCCCCAGCTAGCAGGCACAGATACGCAGTATTTT	CASSQTLTPQLAGTDTQYF
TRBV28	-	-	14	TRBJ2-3	TGTGCCAGCAGTTTAACCAGGGCGTCAGATACGCAGTATTTT	CASSLTRASDTQYF
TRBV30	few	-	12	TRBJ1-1	TGTGCCTGGACCCTCGGAGACAGTGAAGCTTTCTTT	CAWTLGDSEAFF
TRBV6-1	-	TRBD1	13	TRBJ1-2	TGTGCCAGCAGGCGGGACAGCTTCTATGGCTACACCTTC	CASRRDSFYGYTF
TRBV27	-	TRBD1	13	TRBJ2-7	TGTGCCAGCGGACGGACAGGGGTTTCGGAGCAGTACTTC	CASGRTGVSEQYF
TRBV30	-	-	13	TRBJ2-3	TGTGCCTGGATAGTAGGGGGCACAGATACGCAGTATTTT	CAWIVGGTDTQYF
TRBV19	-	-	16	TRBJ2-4	TGTGCCAGTAGTACCCCAGGGAAGGGGGCCAAAAACATTCAGTACTTC	CASSTPGKGAKNIQYF
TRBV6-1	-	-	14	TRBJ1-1	TGTGCCAGCAGGGTTGGGGTTAGGGACACTGAGGCTTTCTTT	CASRVGVRDTEAFF
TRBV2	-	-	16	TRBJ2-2	TGTGCCAGCATGCCTTTGGGGGAGGCGAACACCGGGGAGCTGTTTTTT	CASMPLGEANTGELFF
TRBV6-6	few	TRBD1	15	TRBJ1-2	TGTGCCAGCAGTTACACCGACAGGGCCAACTATGGCTACACCTTC	CASSYTDRANYGYTF
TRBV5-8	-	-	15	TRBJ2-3	TGTGCCAGCGGCGCGACGTTAGCTAGCACAGATACGCAGTATTTT	CASGATLASTDTQYF
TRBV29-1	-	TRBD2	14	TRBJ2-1	TGCAGCGTTTCCATAGCGGGAGGGATCGATGAGCAGTTCTTC	CSVSIAGGIDEQFF
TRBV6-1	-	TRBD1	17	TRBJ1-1	TGTGCCAGCAGTGAAGTCGGGACAGGGGGCTGGAGCACTGAAGCTTTCTTT	CASSEVGTGGWSTEAFF
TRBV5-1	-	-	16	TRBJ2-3	TGCGCCAGCAGCCCGGGTAGCTCATACGGTACAGATACGCAGTATTTT	CASSPGSSYGTDTQYF
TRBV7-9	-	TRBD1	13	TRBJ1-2	TGTGCCAGCAGCTTAGCAGGGGGCGATGGCTACACCTTC	CASSLAGGDGYTF
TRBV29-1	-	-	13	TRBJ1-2	TGCAGCGTTCCCGCCCGGTATCAGGGGGGCTACACCTTC	CSVPARYQGGYTF
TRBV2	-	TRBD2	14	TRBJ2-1	TGTGCCAGCAGCGCGGGGGGGCCCTACAATGAGCAGTTCTTC	CASSAGGPYNEQFF
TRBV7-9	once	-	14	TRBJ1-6	TGTGCCAGCGGTTCGACTTTTAATAATTCACCCCTCCACTTT	CASGSTFNNSPLHF